The 18 T cell receptor beta chains reported below all come from one sample, sequenced in a study of T cells expressing NK-cell markers (dated by TCRdb to the early 2020s). Library creation used 5' RACE. The sequencer listed for this sample is Illumina HiSeq 2000. The reads were reprocessed in TCRdb, with one entry per CDR3 protein sequence and no accompanying DNA. The table for this sample records a few hundred thousand distinct CDR3 sequences. The ten top clones hold over 1.1% of the sample. Source material: blood T cells: a sorted CD56 or NKG2C T cell subset, CD4+ or CD8+ T cells, or bulk PBMC T cells (not recorded which). These receptors all come from a woman between 50 and 59 years old in good health. Donor details come from another sample of the same person, matched by shared clones.

The chain combines TRBV7-6 with TRBJ2-5. This CDR3 is built from 15 residues. In germline, CDR1 is SGHVS, CDR2 FNYEAQ. The CDR3 here is CASSLRRKGKETQYF. The whole variable domain, filled in from reference TRBV7-6 and TRBJ2-5, reads GAGVSQSPRYKVTKRGQDVALRCDPISGHVSLYWYRQALGQGPEFLTYFNYEAQQDKSGLPNDRFSAERPEGSISTLTIQRTEQRDSAMYRCASSLRRKGKETQYFGPGTRLLVL.

The chain couples TRBV18 to TRBJ2-2. Germline lookup yields CDR1 KGHSH and CDR2 LQKENI. This CDR3 comprises 15 residues. The CDR3 sequence: CASSPRHANTGELFF.

The chain has TRBV20-1 and TRBJ1-1; as DNA is missing, the TRBD1 call by TCRdb cannot be tested. CDR1 and CDR2 from the germline V gene are DFQATT and SNEGSKA (reference sequence). CDR3 length: 12 amino acids. CDR3 region: CSANPPGYEAFF.

The chain recombines TRBV5-1 with TRBJ1-2. The CDR3 has 13 residues. The germline V gene encodes CDR1 SGHRS and CDR2 YFSETQ. This CDR3 reads CASSLAPADGYTF. The whole variable domain, remainder taken from reference TRBV5-1 and TRBJ1-2, is KAGVTQTPRYLIKTRGQQVTLSCSPISGHRSVSWYQQTPGQGLQFLFEYFSETQRNKGNFPGRFSGRQFSNSRSEMNVSTLELGDSALYLCASSLAPADGYTFGSGTRLTVV.

The J gene is TRBJ1-1, the V gene TRBV12-3 or TRBV12-4; checking the TCRdb D call of TRBD1 is not possible without DNA. This CDR3 has 13 amino acids. CDR3 loop: CASKWETGLEAFF.

This chain connects TRBV12-3 or TRBV12-4 to TRBJ1-5. This CDR3 has 15 residues. CDR3 residues: CASSLAGLRNQPQHF.

V and J are TRBV2 and TRBJ2-3; there is no DNA to check the TCRdb D call of TRBD2. The CDR3 covers 13 residues. Germline V lookup: CDR1 SNHLY, CDR2 FYNNEI. The CDR3 here is CASRSGVTDTQYF.

The CDR3 protein is CASSSARDRGPYEQYF. The rearrangement uses TRBV5-1 and TRBJ2-7; the TCRdb D gene call, TRBD1, has no DNA to confirm it. Germline loops: CDR1 SGHRS, CDR2 YFSETQ. This CDR3 spans 16 amino acids.

V usage is TRBV6-4 and J usage is TRBJ2-1; TCRdb returns TRBD1, unconfirmable since there is no DNA. CDR3 length equals 17 residues. The germline gives CDR1 MRHNA, CDR2 SNTAGT. The CDR3 loop reads CASSEIGVPGSYNEQFF.

The chain uses TRBV6-5 and TRBJ2-1; there is no DNA to check the TCRdb D call of TRBD2. This CDR3 contains 15 residues. Germline assignment: CDR1 MNHEY and CDR2 SVGAGI. The CDR3 spells CASSYFGTSHNEQFF.

The rearrangement joins TRBV3-1 to TRBJ2-1; TCRdb calls TRBD2, which cannot be checked without DNA. The CDR3 spans 17 residues. Germline loops: CDR1 LGHDT, CDR2 YNNKEL (reference sequence). CDR3 residues: CASSQDQGLAGSSEQFF.

The genes are TRBV6-5 and TRBJ2-2; the TRBD2 assignment by TCRdb is unverifiable without DNA. Germline CDR1 reads MNHEY; CDR2 reads SVGAGI. This CDR3 region has 15 residues. The CDR3 here is CASLAGGPSTGELFF.

This clonotype ranks as medium-sized (0.01 to 0.1%) in terms of frequency. The CDR3 region is CTPKAYNEQFF. The chain has TRBV20-1 and TRBJ2-1. Germline V gene data show CDR1 as DFQATT and CDR2 as SNEGSKA (reference sequence). This CDR3 is 11 amino acids long.

The chain carries TRBV2 and TRBJ2-3; the TCRdb D gene call, TRBD1, has no DNA to confirm it. This CDR3 spans 14 amino acids. Germline V CDR1 and CDR2: SNHLY, FYNNEI. The chain's CDR3 is CASQGAFRTDTQYF. The whole variable domain, remainder taken from reference TRBV2 and TRBJ2-3, is EPEVTQTPSHQVTQMGQEVILRCVPISNHLYFYWYRQILGQKVEFLVSFYNNEISEKSEIFDDQFSVERPDGSNFTLKIRSTKLEDSAMYFCASQGAFRTDTQYFGPGTRLTVL.

This chain joins TRBV25-1 and TRBJ2-3; the D call from TCRdb, TRBD1, cannot be confirmed without DNA. The germline CDR1 and CDR2 sequences are MGHDK and SYGVNS. The CDR3 covers 15 residues. This chain's CDR3 is CASSGGGRPADTQYF.

This rearrangement joins TRBV27 to TRBJ1-4; as DNA is missing, the TRBD1 call by TCRdb cannot be tested. CDR3 length: 16 amino acids. The germline V gene encodes CDR1 MNHEY and CDR2 SMNVEV (reference sequence). This chain's CDR3 is CASSSLWDRENEKLFF.

The chain is built from TRBV29-1 and TRBJ2-2; TCRdb's assignment of TRBD1 cannot be checked, as there is no DNA. The CDR3 totals 15 residues. Germline V gene lookup returns CDR1 SQVTM and CDR2 ANQGSEA. This CDR3 reads CSVEDGTVNTGELFF.

This chain uses TRBV24-1 with TRBJ2-2; the D gene TCRdb calls, TRBD2, cannot be checked with no DNA. The CDR3 runs 15 residues. Germline assignment: CDR1 KGHDR and CDR2 SFDVKD. CDR3 sequence: CATSRGPQGTGELFF.